One and the same sample provided the 21 T cell receptor beta chains below, sequenced in a study of vaccination effects on CD4 cells after COVID-19. Cultured cells yielded isolated CD4+ T cells after 10 days. PCR showed that the person got SARS-CoV-2 infection at some point between March and December 2020. Participants were vaccinated with two doses of either the BNT162b2 or mRNA-1273 vaccine. Which antigens these TCRs recognize remains unknown. The data were produced by immunoSEQ multiplex PCR, yet TCRdb's version contains in-frame clones alone and is incomplete. The repertoire holds approximately 40,000 clones, with 76% as singletons. The material sequenced was CD4+ T cells from PBMCs cultured without peptide, taken after COVID-19 vaccination. Every receptor here comes from a human donor who had a prior SARS-CoV-2 infection.

J is TRBJ2-5 and V is TRBV2; D is unresolved. CDR1 SNHLY and CDR2 FYNNEI come from the germline V gene. The CDR3 loop spans 12 amino acids. Deletions cut 8 bases from V and 2 bases from J, with 9 bases between. CDR3 coding DNA: TGTGCCAGCGCGTACGGACAAGAGACCCAGTACTTC. It encodes CASAYGQETQYF.

This clone was detected only once. The chain is built from TRBV6-1 and TRBJ1-5; D gene unclear. V lost 7 bases and J 3 bases, leaving 7 bases between the germline ends. The CDR3 has 12 amino acids. The germline gives CDR1 MNHNS, CDR2 SASEGT. In DNA, the CDR3 is TGTGCCAGCAACAGCGCCAATCAGCCCCAGCATTTT. Translating gives CASNSANQPQHF.

This clone was recorded only once. The chain joins TRBV24-1 to TRBJ2-3; D ambiguous. Trimming took 1 base from V and 4 from J, leaving 11 bases between them. Germline V CDR1 and CDR2: KGHDR, SFDVKD. The CDR3 has 15 amino acids. The CDR3 reads CATSDFRAAPDTQYF. The CDR3 nucleotides are TGTGCCACCAGTGATTTTAGGGCCGCGCCAGATACGCAGTATTTT.

The chain carries TRBV11-3 and TRBJ2-7; the D is unclear. CDR3 size: 13 residues. The germline CDR1 and CDR2 sequences are SGHNT and YENEEA. The V and J ends lost 4 bases and 2 bases respectively, with 9 bases between them. The CDR3 sequence: CASSSWRTYEQYF. CDR3 nucleotides: TGTGCCAGCAGCTCCTGGCGAACCTACGAGCAGTACTTC.

The rearrangement joins TRBV18 to TRBJ1-3; 8 bases map to TRBD1. Trimming at V came to 4 bases and at J to 3 bases, leaving 11 bases not matched to a gene. The V gene's germline CDR1 is KGHSH and CDR2 LQKENI. CDR3 length equals 17 residues. The CDR3 protein is CASSRETGGPVGNTIYF. The CDR3 region has the DNA TGTGCCAGCTCACGGGAAACAGGGGGGCCTGTTGGAAACACCATATATTTT.

V gene TRBV2 combines with J gene TRBJ1-2; 9 bases align to TRBD1. CDR1 and CDR2 (germline): SNHLY, FYNNEI. The CDR3 contains 15 residues. With V trimmed by 7 bases and J by 4 bases, 10 bases remained unmatched. The CDR3 nucleotides read TGTGCCAGCACCAAAGGACAGGGGATTTTCTATGGCTACACCTTC. Translated, it gives CASTKGQGIFYGYTF. Variable domain in full (rest from reference TRBV2 and TRBJ1-2): EPEVTQTPSHQVTQMGQEVILRCVPISNHLYFYWYRQILGQKVEFLVSFYNNEISEKSEIFDDQFSVERPDGSNFTLKIRSTKLEDSAMYFCASTKGQGIFYGYTFGSGTRLTVV.

V gene TRBV6-1 combines with J gene TRBJ1-2; no clear D. This CDR3 region has 14 residues. Germline V gene data show CDR1 as MNHNS and CDR2 as SASEGT. Trimming stripped 5 bases from V and 6 bases from J, with 16 bases between. CDR3 DNA: TGTGCCAGCAGTCCCGGGCTAACTGGCCATGGCTACACCTTC. This codes for CASSPGLTGHGYTF.

V is TRBV7-9 and J is TRBJ2-3; a possible D gene is TRBD1 (5 bases). Germline-derived CDR1 and CDR2 are SEHNR and FQNEAQ (reference sequence). V was cut by 1 base and J by 2 bases, with 16 bases left in between. This CDR3 comprises 17 residues. CDR3 coding DNA: TGTGCCAGCAGCTTAGAGTTGTGGGGCGGAGACACAGATACGCAGTATTTT. Amino acid sequence: CASSLELWGGDTDTQYF.

This rearrangement joins TRBV7-2 to TRBJ2-3; 7 bases match TRBD2. The CDR3 sequence is 17 residues long. V lost 5 bases to trimming and J lost 11 bases; unmatched junction nucleotides: 22. Germline V gives CDR1 SGHTA, CDR2 FQGNSA. CDR3 sequence reads: CASSLRGEGLPPMWQYF. DNA for the CDR3: TGTGCCAGCAGCCTACGGGGGGAGGGACTACCTCCTATGTGGCAGTATTTT. Drawing the rest from reference TRBV7-2 and TRBJ2-3, the complete variable domain is GAGVSQSPSNKVTEKGKDVELRCDPISGHTALYWYRQSLGQGLEFLIYFQGNSAPDKSGLPSDRFSAERTGGSVSTLTIQRTQQEDSAVYLCASSLRGEGLPPMWQYFGPGTRLTVL.

This sequence joins TRBV7-9 and TRBJ1-1, with a tentative D call TRBD1 (5 bases). Trimming shortened V by 6 bases and J by 1 base, and 15 bases separated the two germline ends. Germline assignment: CDR1 SEHNR and CDR2 FQNEAQ (reference sequence). This CDR3 region has 15 residues. This CDR3 reads CASSMGQTWNTEAFF. The CDR3 region has the DNA TGTGCCAGCAGTATGGGGCAGACCTGGAACACTGAAGCTTTCTTT.

The chain employs TRBV3-1 (or the pseudogene TRBV3-2) and TRBJ2-5; D is possibly TRBD1 (6 bases). Germline V gene data show CDR1 as LGHDT and CDR2 as YNNKEL (reference sequence). The ends were cut back, 1 base at V and 5 bases at J, with 14 bases in the middle. The CDR3 sequence is 15 residues long. The CDR3 sequence: CASSQVAGAWETQYF. CDR3 DNA: TGTGCCAGCAGCCAAGTTGCAGGGGCGTGGGAGACCCAGTACTTC.

The rearrangement links TRBV4-3 to TRBJ2-5; TRBD1 matches at 11 bases. Germline CDR1 and CDR2: LGHNA and YSLEER. The ends lost 4 bases at V and 5 bases at J; junction bases unmatched: 6. The CDR3 is made up of 15 amino acids. The CDR3 nucleotides are TGCGCCAGCAGCCGAAGGGACAGGGGGGACGAGACCCAGTACTTC. Residues: CASSRRDRGDETQYF.

The chain uses TRBV30 and TRBJ1-4, with 8 bases lining up with TRBD1. There are 15 residues in the CDR3. Germline trimming cut 5 bases from V and 7 bases from J; bases unmatched to any gene: 12. The germline V gene has CDR1 GTSNPN and CDR2 SVGIG (reference sequence). The CDR3 coding sequence is TGTGCCTGGCGGGACAGGCATCGTCTGGGTGAAAAACTGTTTTTT. It specifies CAWRDRHRLGEKLFF.

J is TRBJ2-5 and V is TRBV5-6; D ambiguous. V was pared by 0 bases and J by 2 bases, with 11 bases between. The V gene's germline CDR1 is SGHDT and CDR2 YYEEEE. The CDR3 length is 15 residues. The CDR3: CASSLVADSQETQYF. The DNA of the CDR3 is TGTGCCAGCAGCTTGGTAGCCGACTCACAAGAGACCCAGTACTTC. Looking up the rest from reference TRBV5-6 and TRBJ2-5 gives the full variable domain: DAGVTQSPTHLIKTRGQQVTLRCSPKSGHDTVSWYQQALGQGPQFIFQYYEEEERQRGNFPDRFSGHQFPNYSSELNVNALLLGDSALYLCASSLVADSQETQYFGPGTRLLVL.

This rearrangement joins TRBV3-1 (or the pseudogene TRBV3-2) to TRBJ1-3; 8 nucleotides match TRBD1. With 1 base clipped from V and 11 bases from J, the junction kept 4 bases outside the gene matches. The CDR3 has 13 residues. The germline CDR1 and CDR2 sequences are LGHDT and YNNKEL (reference sequence). The CDR3 sequence is CASSQGGQGSIYF. Written as DNA, the CDR3 is TGTGCCAGCAGCCAAGGAGGACAGGGATCCATATATTTT.

This chain links TRBV7-8 with TRBJ1-6; 7 bases fit TRBD1. The germline V gene has CDR1 SGHVS and CDR2 FQNEAQ. V gave up 4 bases and J gave up 7 bases; unmatched junction bases: 10. CDR3 size: 16 residues. CDR3 sequence: CASSSIGQAFNSPLHF. CDR3 nucleotide sequence: TGTGCCAGCAGCTCCATAGGACAGGCTTTCAATTCACCCCTCCACTTT.

This clone came up a few times. The chain is built from TRBV18 and TRBJ2-7; TRBD1 matches at 9 bases. In germline, CDR1 is KGHSH, CDR2 LQKENI. V gave up 4 bases and J gave up 6 bases; unmatched junction bases: 10. This CDR3 comprises 15 residues. DNA for the CDR3: TGTGCCAGCTCACAGCCCGGGACAGGGAACGGCGAGCAGTACTTC. Translation: CASSQPGTGNGEQYF.

This clone was observed a few times. The J gene is TRBJ1-1, the V gene TRBV5-1; the D is unclear. Trimming took off 0 bases at V and 4 bases at J, with 28 bases between the two ends. The CDR3 spans 20 residues. Germline V gene data show CDR1 as SGHRS and CDR2 as YFSETQ. The CDR3 region is CASSLGVVARSVGGSTEAFF. The CDR3 DNA sequence: TGCGCCAGCAGCTTGGGGGTAGTGGCCAGATCCGTTGGAGGGAGCACTGAAGCTTTCTTT.

The chain employs TRBV7-2 and TRBJ2-1; the D is unclear. Trimming left V 5 bases short and J 12 bases short, with 17 bases between. From germline, CDR1 is SGHTA and CDR2 FQGNSA. This CDR3 is built from 13 residues. As DNA, the CDR3 is TGTGCCAGCAGCCCCTCCCCTCGGCATTGGCAGTTCTTC. Translated, it gives CASSPSPRHWQFF.

V and J are TRBV20-1 and TRBJ2-2, with 8 bases matching TRBD2. The V and J ends lost 3 bases and 4 bases, in that order; junction bases with no gene match: 7. The CDR3 has 15 amino acids. Germline loops: CDR1 DFQATT, CDR2 SNEGSKA (reference sequence). The CDR3 sequence is CSASRREVSTGELFF. The CDR3 bases are TGCAGTGCTAGTAGGCGGGAGGTTAGCACCGGGGAGCTGTTTTTT.

The J gene is TRBJ1-1, the V gene TRBV6-5; D not resolved. Looked up from germline, CDR1 is MNHEY and CDR2 is SVGAGI. V lost 6 bases, J lost 8 bases, and 10 bases lay in between. The CDR3 consists of 11 residues. The CDR3 protein is CASRNRREAFF. The CDR3 DNA reads TGTGCCAGCAGGAACAGACGCGAAGCTTTCTTT.